This T cell receptor beta chain was documented in a study of cytomegalovirus exposure and HLA in healthy donors. Study-wide results and caveats: About 150 TCR beta chains were listed as cytomegalovirus-associated.

The repertoire was sequenced with immunoSEQ multiplex PCR; TCRdb's copy has only in-frame clones and lacks some. The table records about 98,000 clones, 87% of them present only once. The V end was cut by 0 bases, the J end by 2 bases, with 13 bases between. CDR1 is SGHRS, CDR2 YFSETQ, per germline. The CDR3 runs to 16 residues. For this clone: Its specificity is unknown.

The V and J genes are TRBV5-1 and TRBJ2-3; TRBD1 is a possible D gene (5 bases). The sequenced sample consisted of PBMCs. This clonotype was sampled from a woman aged 30 to 39 in good health and CMV-seronegative. The CDR3 region has the DNA TGCGCCAGCAGCTTGGCATTGAGCAGGGTCACAGATACGCAGTATTTT. Its protein is CASSLALSRVTDTQYF.